The next 25 T cell receptor beta chains were all read from a single sample in a study of T-cell reconstitution after alpha-beta-depleted transplantation in children. It was with unique molecular identifiers that the TCRbeta library was prepared. Via MiXCR, TCRdb re-called the PCR reads, giving one row per CDR3 protein. This table holds 530,000 or so distinct CDR3 sequences, 27% found once. Sequenced here: PBMCs, sampled before TCRalphabeta/CD19-depleted stem cell transplant. The receptor set was obtained from a boy under two years old with Wiskott-Aldrich syndrome, due to receive a stem cell transplant.

This clonotype showed up just a few times. V is TRBV20-1 and J is TRBJ2-5; the D call may be TRBD1 or TRBD2 (5 bases each). Germline lookup yields CDR1 DFQATT and CDR2 SNEGSKA (reference sequence). This CDR3 is built from 14 residues. Trimming took 0 bases from V and 7 from J, leaving 15 bases between them. The CDR3: CSARDNPGRVTQYF. Here the CDR3 DNA reads TGCAGTGCTAGAGATAATCCAGGGCGGGTGACCCAGTACTTC.

The rearrangement uses TRBV5-1 and TRBJ2-7, with TRBD1 matching over 7 bases. V was clipped by 0 bases and J by 6 bases; unmatched bases: 3. Per the germline V gene, CDR1 is SGHRS and CDR2 is YFSETQ. The CDR3 sequence is 13 residues long. The CDR3 DNA reads as TGCGCCAGCAGCTTGGACAGGGGTGGCGAGCAGTACTTC. This codes for CASSLDRGGEQYF.

The DNA of the CDR3 is TGTGCCAGCAGCTTAGCGGGGATGGCAGGGGATTGGTACGAGCAGTACTTC. It specifies CASSLAGMAGDWYEQYF. The gene calls are TRBV7-8 and TRBJ2-7, with D possibly TRBD1 on 6 matching bases. The V end lost 0 bases, the J end lost 4 bases, and 19 bases lay between the germline ends. The germline CDR1 and CDR2 sequences are SGHVS and FQNEAQ. The CDR3 loop spans 17 amino acids.

This chain's CDR3 is CSGWDGNNQPQHF. CDR3 bases: TGCAGCGGTTGGGACGGGAACAATCAGCCCCAGCATTTT. The rearrangement links TRBV29-1 to TRBJ1-5, with a possible D match to TRBD1 (5 bases). V was shortened by 7 bases and J by 3 bases, with 13 bases between the two germline ends. Germline loops: CDR1 SQVTM, CDR2 ANQGSEA. CDR3 size: 13 residues.

The chain is built from TRBV3-1 and TRBJ2-7; D unresolved. This CDR3 is 15 amino acids long. Per the germline V gene, CDR1 is LGHDT and CDR2 is YNNKEL (reference sequence). The V end lost 2 bases, the J end lost 3 bases, and 14 bases lay between the germline ends. DNA of the CDR3: TGTGCCAGCAGCCAATGGTCAGGAGCTAACTACGAGCAGTACTTC. Amino acids: CASSQWSGANYEQYF.

The rearrangement links TRBV12-3 or TRBV12-4 to TRBJ2-5; D gene ambiguous. The CDR3 is 14 amino acids. V was pared by 1 base and J by 2 bases, with 8 bases between. CDR3 sequence (DNA): TGTGCCAGCAGTTTAGTTGACTTGCAAGAGACCCAGTACTTC. Protein product: CASSLVDLQETQYF.

This clonotype has only a few counts. The chain joins TRBV15 to TRBJ2-7; D gene ambiguous. The CDR3 runs to 16 residues. CDR1 LNHNV and CDR2 YYDKDF come from the germline V gene (reference sequence). V lost 0 bases and J lost 5, with 17 bases in between. This CDR3 reads CATSRDKVTRAHEQYF. In DNA, the CDR3 is TGTGCCACCAGCAGAGATAAGGTCACCCGGGCGCACGAGCAGTACTTC.

This chain links TRBV29-1 with TRBJ1-2, with D perhaps TRBD1 (6 bases). The CDR3 spans 14 residues. Trimming shortened V by 5 bases and J by 0 bases, and 13 bases separated the two germline ends. Germline V gene sequence: CDR1 SQVTM, CDR2 ANQGSEA. DNA of the CDR3: TGCAGCGTTTACGACAGGACTACTAACTATGGCTACACCTTC. It translates to CSVYDRTTNYGYTF.

The J gene is TRBJ2-3, the V gene TRBV11-2; 7 nucleotides line up with TRBD1. Germline lookup yields CDR1 SGHAT and CDR2 FQNNGV. CDR3 length equals 18 residues. The junction had 16 bases not matched to a gene; V was cut back by 4 bases and J by 3 bases. In DNA, the CDR3 is TGTGCCAGCAGCTCACCCCTTTTCGACAGGGAACGAACAGATACGCAGTATTTT. Residues: CASSSPLFDRERTDTQYF.

The chain recombines TRBV29-1 with TRBJ2-7; unclear D gene. The V and J ends lost 4 bases and 0 bases respectively, with 16 bases between them. In germline, CDR1 is SQVTM, CDR2 ANQGSEA. The CDR3 loop spans 15 amino acids. The CDR3 nucleotides read TGCAGCGTTGGGGGATCTTCGGTGACCTCCTACGAGCAGTACTTC. Translating it yields CSVGGSSVTSYEQYF.

This clonotype has only a few counts. The gene calls are TRBV5-1 and TRBJ1-1, with 8 bases lining up with TRBD1. Unmatched junction bases numbered 6, after V lost 0 bases and J lost 5 bases. Looked up from germline, CDR1 is SGHRS and CDR2 is YFSETQ. The CDR3 runs 15 residues. The CDR3 protein is CASSLEGQASTEAFF. The CDR3 nucleotides read TGCGCCAGCAGCTTGGAGGGACAGGCTTCAACTGAAGCTTTCTTT. Using reference TRBV5-1 and TRBJ1-1 for the parts outside the CDR3, the full variable domain is KAGVTQTPRYLIKTRGQQVTLSCSPISGHRSVSWYQQTPGQGLQFLFEYFSETQRNKGNFPGRFSGRQFSNSRSEMNVSTLELGDSALYLCASSLEGQASTEAFFGQGTRLTVV.

This clonotype was observed a single time. The V gene is TRBV6-5, the J gene TRBJ2-5; D gene ambiguous. The V and J ends lost 0 bases and 2 bases respectively, with 7 bases between them. This CDR3 has 14 residues. The germline V gene has CDR1 MNHEY and CDR2 SVGAGI. CDR3 nucleotides: TGTGCCAGCAGTTACTCGGCTATTCAAGAGACCCAGTACTTC. Translated: CASSYSAIQETQYF.

A few counts support this clonotype. V and J are TRBV7-9 and TRBJ1-2; no clear D. Trimming cost V 3 bases and J 4 bases, with 12 bases left between them. CDR1 is SEHNR, CDR2 FQNEAQ, per germline (reference sequence). CDR3 length equals 14 residues. The CDR3 nucleotides are TGTGCCAGCAGCTTTGGTTGGGAAGGCTATGGCTACACCTTC. Its protein product is CASSFGWEGYGYTF.

This clonotype has just a few counts. A much larger clone differs by one base, so this may be a read error. The V call is TRBV5-1, the J call TRBJ2-1, with 10 bases fitting TRBD1. J was trimmed by 2 bases and V by 4 bases; bases with no gene match: 3. From germline, CDR1 is SGHRS and CDR2 YFSETQ. CDR3 length equals 15 residues. CDR3 coding DNA: TGCGCCAGCAGCCGGGGACAGGGGACCTACAATGAGCAGTTCTTC. Its translation is CASSRGQGTYNEQFF.

This rearrangement joins TRBV15 to TRBJ2-3; 9 positions match TRBD2. From germline, CDR1 is LNHNV and CDR2 YYDKDF (reference sequence). The CDR3 runs to 15 residues. Trimming removed 1 base from V and 5 bases from J; junction bases left unmatched: 4. CDR3 nucleotides: TGTGCCACCAGCAGAGCTGCGGGAGGGCTAGATACGCAGTATTTT. Translated, it gives CATSRAAGGLDTQYF.

This rearrangement joins TRBV20-1 to TRBJ2-1; D might be TRBD2 (6 bases). Germline V gene lookup returns CDR1 DFQATT and CDR2 SNEGSKA (reference sequence). The length of the CDR3 is 14 residues. Trimming removed 4 bases from V and 2 bases from J, with 12 bases in between. The CDR3 DNA reads TGCAGTGCTACCGGGACTTCGACCTACAATGAGCAGTTCTTC. Protein: CSATGTSTYNEQFF.

This clonotype was counted a few times. This chain links TRBV20-1 with TRBJ1-1; 8 nucleotides agree with TRBD1. J lost 0 bases, V lost 8 bases, and 8 bases had no gene match. Germline CDR1 and CDR2: DFQATT and SNEGSKA (reference sequence). The CDR3 is made up of 14 amino acids. The CDR3 loop reads CSSIAGGLNTEAFF. The CDR3 nucleotides are TGCAGTAGTATTGCAGGGGGCTTGAACACTGAAGCTTTCTTT.

The rearrangement uses TRBV5-1 and TRBJ2-7, with D hard to call. From germline, CDR1 is SGHRS and CDR2 YFSETQ. The V end lost 0 bases, the J end lost 4 bases, and 20 bases lay between the germline ends. There are 17 residues in the CDR3. DNA of the CDR3: TGCGCCAGCAGCTTGGAGGGTATAGGAGATGGTTGGTACGAGCAGTACTTC. This sequence encodes CASSLEGIGDGWYEQYF.

The chain recombines TRBV20-1 with TRBJ2-4; 7 bases align to TRBD2. Germline-derived CDR1 and CDR2 are DFQATT and SNEGSKA (reference sequence). CDR3 length: 18 amino acids. The J segment lost 1 base and the V segment lost 2 bases, leaving 14 bases of the junction unmatched. CDR3 DNA sequence: TGCAGTGCTAGACCGGAGAATGGGAGGGATCTGGCCAAAAACATTCAGTACTTC. Protein sequence: CSARPENGRDLAKNIQYF.

This clonotype was recorded a few times. The chain joins TRBV5-1 to TRBJ2-7; tentatively, D is TRBD1 (5 bases). Per germline, CDR1 SGHRS and CDR2 YFSETQ. V lost 1 base, J lost 3 bases, and 11 bases lay in between. The CDR3 loop spans 14 amino acids. The CDR3, as DNA: TGCGCCAGCAGCTTGTTTGGGCAGGGCTACGAGCAGTACTTC. It encodes CASSLFGQGYEQYF. Drawing the rest from reference TRBV5-1 and TRBJ2-7, the complete variable domain is KAGVTQTPRYLIKTRGQQVTLSCSPISGHRSVSWYQQTPGQGLQFLFEYFSETQRNKGNFPGRFSGRQFSNSRSEMNVSTLELGDSALYLCASSLFGQGYEQYFGPGTRLTVT.

The chain couples TRBV29-1 to TRBJ2-1, with D perhaps matching TRBD2 (6 bases). The germline CDR1 and CDR2 sequences are SQVTM and ANQGSEA. The CDR3 runs 14 residues. V dropped 1 base and J dropped 2 bases, with 9 bases sitting between them. CDR3 sequence: CSVEGRLAYNEQFF. Here the CDR3 DNA reads TGCAGCGTTGAAGGGCGACTAGCCTACAATGAGCAGTTCTTC.

The chain has TRBV20-1 and TRBJ2-2; D is possibly TRBD1 (6 bases). Trimming removed 6 bases at V and 7 bases at J, with 18 bases between. Per germline, CDR1 DFQATT and CDR2 SNEGSKA (reference sequence). The CDR3 spans 14 residues. DNA of the CDR3: TGCAGTGCGACCACAGGGTACGAGGGCGGGGAGCTGTTTTTT. Translated, it gives CSATTGYEGGELFF.

The rearrangement joins TRBV6-6 to TRBJ1-1; D call uncertain. The germline CDR1 and CDR2 sequences are MNHNY and SVGAGI (reference sequence). The CDR3 length is 13 residues. V lost 6 bases, J lost 2 bases, and 10 bases lay in between. The CDR3 reads CASRLKGNTEAFF. The DNA for the CDR3 is TGTGCCAGCAGACTCAAGGGAAACACTGAAGCTTTCTTT.

J is TRBJ2-3 and V is TRBV24-1; D is ambiguous. With 4 bases removed from V and 3 bases from J, the gap between germline ends came to 13 bases. From germline, CDR1 is KGHDR and CDR2 SFDVKD. There are 15 residues in the CDR3. The DNA for the CDR3 is TGTGCCACCAGTGACCACACCGACGGTACAGATACGCAGTATTTT. Its protein product is CATSDHTDGTDTQYF.

This chain connects TRBV5-4 to TRBJ2-3, with 10 bases lining up with TRBD2. The CDR3 is made up of 15 amino acids. The junction had 4 bases not matched to a gene; V was cut back by 4 bases and J by 2 bases. Germline CDR1 and CDR2: SGHNT and YYREEE (reference sequence). CDR3 residues: CASSRTSGDTDTQYF. The CDR3 coding sequence is TGTGCCAGCAGCCGTACTAGCGGGGACACAGATACGCAGTATTTT.